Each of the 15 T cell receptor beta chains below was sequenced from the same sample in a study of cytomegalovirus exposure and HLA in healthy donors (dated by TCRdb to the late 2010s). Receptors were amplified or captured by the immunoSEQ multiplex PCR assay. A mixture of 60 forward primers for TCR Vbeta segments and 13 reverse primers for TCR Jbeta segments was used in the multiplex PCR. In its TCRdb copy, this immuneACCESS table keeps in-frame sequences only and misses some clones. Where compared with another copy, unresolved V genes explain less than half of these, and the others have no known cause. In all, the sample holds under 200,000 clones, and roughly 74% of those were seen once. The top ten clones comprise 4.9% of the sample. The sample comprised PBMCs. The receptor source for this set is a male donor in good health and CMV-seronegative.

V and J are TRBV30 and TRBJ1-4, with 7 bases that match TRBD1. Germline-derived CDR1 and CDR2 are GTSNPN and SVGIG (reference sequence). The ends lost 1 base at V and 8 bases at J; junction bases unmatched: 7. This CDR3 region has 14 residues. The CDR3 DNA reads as TGTGCCTGGAGTGGACAGGGAATTCGCGAAAAACTGTTTTTT. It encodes CAWSGQGIREKLFF.

This CDR3 reads CASSPTGGGAGANVLTF. The CDR3 nucleotides are TGCGCCAGCAGCCCGACAGGGGGCGGGGCTGGGGCCAACGTCCTGACTTTC. The genes are TRBV4-1 and TRBJ2-6; 10 bases match TRBD1. Germline values: CDR1 MGHRA, CDR2 YSYEKL. V dropped 4 bases and J dropped 2; count of bases not matched to a gene: 5. CDR3 length: 17 amino acids.

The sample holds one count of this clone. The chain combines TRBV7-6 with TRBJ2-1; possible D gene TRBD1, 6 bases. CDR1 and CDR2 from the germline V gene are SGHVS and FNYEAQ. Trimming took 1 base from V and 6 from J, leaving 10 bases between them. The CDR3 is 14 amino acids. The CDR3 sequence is CASSLGTGSNEQFF. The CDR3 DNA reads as TGTGCCAGCAGCTTAGGAACAGGGTCCAATGAGCAGTTCTTC.

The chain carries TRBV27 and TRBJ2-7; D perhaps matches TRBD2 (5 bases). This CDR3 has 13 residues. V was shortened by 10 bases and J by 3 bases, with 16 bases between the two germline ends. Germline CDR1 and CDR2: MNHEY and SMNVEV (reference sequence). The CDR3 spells CAILPRGVYEQYF. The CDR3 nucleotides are TGTGCCATCCTCCCCCGGGGAGTCTACGAGCAGTACTTC.

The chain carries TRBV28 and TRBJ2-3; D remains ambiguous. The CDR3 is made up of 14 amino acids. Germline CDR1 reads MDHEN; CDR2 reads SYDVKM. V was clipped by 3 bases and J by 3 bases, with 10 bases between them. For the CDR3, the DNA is TGTGCCAGCAGTTTCTCCCCCAGGACAGATACGCAGTATTTT. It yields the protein CASSFSPRTDTQYF.

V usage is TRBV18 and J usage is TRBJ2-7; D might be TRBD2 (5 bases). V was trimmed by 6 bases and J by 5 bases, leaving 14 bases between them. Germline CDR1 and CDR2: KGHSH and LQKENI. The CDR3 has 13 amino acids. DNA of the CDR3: TGTGCCAGCTCGGCCGCGGGTATCCACGAGCAGTACTTC. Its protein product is CASSAAGIHEQYF. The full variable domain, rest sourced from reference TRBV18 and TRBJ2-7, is NAGVMQNPRHLVRRRGQEARLRCSPMKGHSHVYWYRQLPEEGLKFMVYLQKENIIDESGMPKERFSAEFPKEGPSILRIQQVVRGDSAAYFCASSAAGIHEQYFGPGTRLTVT.

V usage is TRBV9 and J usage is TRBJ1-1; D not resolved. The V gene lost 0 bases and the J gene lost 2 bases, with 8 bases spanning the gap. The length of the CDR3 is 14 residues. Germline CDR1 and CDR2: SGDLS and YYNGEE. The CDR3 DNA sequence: TGTGCCAGCAGCGTAGGTTGGGCAAACACTGAAGCTTTCTTT. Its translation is CASSVGWANTEAFF.

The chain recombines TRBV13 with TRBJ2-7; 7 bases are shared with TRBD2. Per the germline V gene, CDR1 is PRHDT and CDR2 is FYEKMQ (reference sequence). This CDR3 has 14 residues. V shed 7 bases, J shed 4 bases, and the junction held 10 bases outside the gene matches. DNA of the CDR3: TGTGCCAGCACCCGACTAGCTTCCCTGTACGAGCAGTACTTC. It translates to CASTRLASLYEQYF.

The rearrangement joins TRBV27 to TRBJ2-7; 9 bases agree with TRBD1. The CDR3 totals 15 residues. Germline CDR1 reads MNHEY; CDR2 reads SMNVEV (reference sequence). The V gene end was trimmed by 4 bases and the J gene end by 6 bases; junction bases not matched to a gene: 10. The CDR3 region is CASSSTGTGFPEQYF. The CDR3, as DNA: TGTGCCAGCAGTTCCACTGGGACAGGGTTTCCCGAGCAGTACTTC.

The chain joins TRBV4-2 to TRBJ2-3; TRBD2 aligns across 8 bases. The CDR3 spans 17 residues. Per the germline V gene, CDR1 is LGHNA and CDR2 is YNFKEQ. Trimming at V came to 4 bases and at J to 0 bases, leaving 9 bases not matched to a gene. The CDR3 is CASSLQSGGASTDTQYF. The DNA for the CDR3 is TGTGCCAGCAGCCTTCAATCCGGGGGGGCTAGCACAGATACGCAGTATTTT.

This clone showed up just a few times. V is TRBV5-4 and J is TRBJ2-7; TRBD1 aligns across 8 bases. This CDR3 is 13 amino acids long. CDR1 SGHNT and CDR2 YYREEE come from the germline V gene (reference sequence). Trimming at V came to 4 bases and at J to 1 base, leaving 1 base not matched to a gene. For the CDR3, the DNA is TGTGCCAGCAGCCGACAGGGGTCCTACGAGCAGTACTTC. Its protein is CASSRQGSYEQYF.

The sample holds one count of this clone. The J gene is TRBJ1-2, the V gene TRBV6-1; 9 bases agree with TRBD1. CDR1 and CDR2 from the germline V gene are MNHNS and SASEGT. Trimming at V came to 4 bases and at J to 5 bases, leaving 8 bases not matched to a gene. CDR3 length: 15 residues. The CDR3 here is CASSVQGANSYGYTF. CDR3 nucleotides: TGTGCCAGCAGTGTACAGGGGGCAAACTCATATGGCTACACCTTC.

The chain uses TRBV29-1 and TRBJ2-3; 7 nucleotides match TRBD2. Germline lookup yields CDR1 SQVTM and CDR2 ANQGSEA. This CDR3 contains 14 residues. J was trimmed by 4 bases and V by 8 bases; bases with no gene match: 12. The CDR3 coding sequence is TGCAGCTCACTTGTGACTAGCTCAGCAGATACGCAGTATTTT. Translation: CSSLVTSSADTQYF.

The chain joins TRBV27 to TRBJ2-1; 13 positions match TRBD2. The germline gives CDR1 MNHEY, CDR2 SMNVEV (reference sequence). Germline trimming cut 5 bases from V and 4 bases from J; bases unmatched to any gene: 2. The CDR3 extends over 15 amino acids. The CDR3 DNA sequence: TGTGCCAGCAGTCCGGGACTAGCGGGATACAATGAGCAGTTCTTC. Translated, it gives CASSPGLAGYNEQFF.

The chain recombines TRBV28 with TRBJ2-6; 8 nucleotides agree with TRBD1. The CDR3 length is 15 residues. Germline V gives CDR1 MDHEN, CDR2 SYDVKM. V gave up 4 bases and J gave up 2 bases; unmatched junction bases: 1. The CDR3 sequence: CASSSGGAGANVLTF. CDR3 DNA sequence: TGTGCCAGCAGTTCAGGGGGCGCTGGGGCCAACGTCCTGACTTTC. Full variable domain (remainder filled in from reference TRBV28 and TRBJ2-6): DVKVTQSSRYLVKRTGEKVFLECVQDMDHENMFWYRQDPGLGLRLIYFSYDVKMKEKGDIPEGYSVSREKKERFSLILESASTNQTSMYLCASSSGGAGANVLTFGAGSRLTVL.